This TCR beta chain was identified during a study of tumor and adjacent non-tumor tissue in lung cancer. The library came from three nested PCR rounds adapted from ARM-PCR protocols. TCRdb re-analysed the multiplex PCR reads in MiXCR, keeping a single row per CDR3 protein. The profile shows 200,000 to 250,000 distinct CDR3 sequences, 70% to 75% of them singletons. The template was RNA from unsorted bulk tissue. Overall study findings and caveats: Normal lung showed higher cumulative top 100 clone frequency than tumor.

The CDR3 runs 14 residues. V was pared by 6 bases and J by 1 base, with 12 bases between. The germline CDR1 and CDR2 sequences are ENHRY and SYGVKD. Regarding this clonotype: Its specificity is not known.

The sequencing input was lung tumor tissue. This chain uses TRBV10-3 with TRBJ1-1; no firm D call. The source is a man in his sixties with non-small cell lung cancer. The CDR3 DNA is TGTGCCATCAGAGAGCCGGACGGGAACACTGAAGCTTTCTTT. Translated: CAIREPDGNTEAFF.